One sample yielded the 25 T cell receptor beta chains listed below, sequenced in a study of T cells in Graves' hyperthyroidism and ophthalmopathy. RNA transcripts provided the source from which TCR beta CDR3 regions were amplified. With the HTBI primer set, the TCR CDR3 went through a first round of RT-PCR. TCRdb reprocessed the multiplex PCR reads via MiXCR and lists one record per CDR3 protein. Seen here are under 300,000 distinct CDR3 sequences, 22% observed once, and the top ten hold 50% to 75%. Specimen: blood. These receptors all come from a man aged 25-45 years with Graves' ophthalmopathy.

Regarding this clonotype: Because the CDR3 is missing its conserved closing phenylalanine or tryptophan, this is likely a read error. This sequence joins TRBV6-1 and TRBJ2-7; unclear D gene. Trimming cost V 5 bases and J 1 base, with 12 bases left between them. CDR3 length: 14 residues. Germline V gene sequence: CDR1 MNHNS, CDR2 SASEGT. CDR3: CASSMDRLSYEQYL. For the CDR3, the DNA is TGTGCCAGCAGTATGGACCGACTTTCCTACGAGCAGTACCTC.

Of note for this clonotype: This may stem from a read error, because a much larger clone lies one nucleotide away. The chain recombines TRBV30 with TRBJ1-1; D is ambiguous. Per the germline V gene, CDR1 is GTSNPN and CDR2 is SVGIG (reference sequence). The CDR3 loop spans 15 amino acids. The V end lost 5 bases, the J end lost 4 bases, and 20 bases lay between the germline ends. The CDR3 loop reads CAWGLFPPMSTEAFF. CDR3 DNA sequence: TGTGCCTGGGGACTGTTTCCTCCTATGAGCACTGAAGCTTTCTTT.

The chain has TRBV6-5 and TRBJ2-3; 8 bases match TRBD2. Germline lookup yields CDR1 MNHEY and CDR2 SVGAGI. Losses at the gene ends were 5 bases for V and 4 bases for J; bases not matched to a gene: 11. The CDR3 is made up of 16 amino acids. The CDR3 protein is CASSPSGGRRADTQYF. The CDR3 nucleotides read TGTGCCAGCAGTCCCTCGGGCGGGAGGCGTGCAGATACGCAGTATTTT.

Many counts were recorded for this clonotype. The chain employs TRBV12-3 or TRBV12-4 and TRBJ2-1; D is uncertain. Trimming cost V 7 bases and J 0 bases, with 16 bases left between them. The CDR3 runs to 16 residues. For the CDR3, the DNA is TGTGCCAGCACCCCCGTCGGGTTGGGCTCCTACAATGAGCAGTTCTTC. Its protein is CASTPVGLGSYNEQFF.

In its sample, this clonotype was seen many times. V gene TRBV20-1 combines with J gene TRBJ2-3, with 12 nucleotides matching TRBD2. This CDR3 is 17 amino acids long. CDR1 and CDR2 (germline): DFQATT, SNEGSKA (reference sequence). The ends lost 6 bases at V and 1 base at J; junction bases unmatched: 11. The CDR3 loop reads CSAAPITSGRRTDTQYF. The CDR3 coding sequence is TGCAGTGCCGCCCCAATCACTAGCGGGAGGCGCACAGATACGCAGTATTTT.

This clonotype was seen ten or more times. The chain uses TRBV9 and TRBJ1-1; D not certain. Germline assignment: CDR1 SGDLS and CDR2 YYNGEE. The CDR3 sequence is 13 residues long. Trimming cost V 4 bases and J 7 bases, with 14 bases left between them. The CDR3 loop is CASSSSGRNEAFF. CDR3 in DNA: TGTGCCAGCAGCTCCTCGGGGAGGAATGAAGCTTTCTTT. Full variable domain (remainder filled in from reference TRBV9 and TRBJ1-1): DSGVTQTPKHLITATGQRVTLRCSPRSGDLSVYWYQQSLDQGLQFLIQYYNGEERAKGNILERFSAQQFPDLHSELNLSSLELGDSALYFCASSSSGRNEAFFGQGTRLTVV.

This clonotype was seen repeatedly, ten times or more. The rearrangement links TRBV20-1 to TRBJ2-1; 9 bases match TRBD2. V shed 7 bases and J 8 bases; nucleotides not matched to a gene: 9. Germline CDR1 and CDR2: DFQATT and SNEGSKA (reference sequence). The CDR3 runs 13 residues. The CDR3 spells CSVPGLASHEQFF. CDR3 nucleotides: TGCAGTGTTCCGGGACTAGCTTCCCATGAGCAGTTCTTC.

This clonotype has just a few counts. The chain has TRBV2 and TRBJ1-2; D gene uncertain. Germline CDR1 reads SNHLY; CDR2 reads FYNNEI. The CDR3 loop spans 13 amino acids. V lost 4 bases and J lost 4, with 10 bases in between. Written as DNA, the CDR3 is TGTGCCAGCAGTGTTCGCCAGTTCTATGGCTACACCTTC. Protein product: CASSVRQFYGYTF.

This clonotype was recorded only once. This rearrangement joins TRBV7-9 to TRBJ1-1, with 7 bases fitting TRBD1. Unmatched junction bases numbered 1, after V lost 0 bases and J lost 3 bases. There are 14 residues in the CDR3. Germline CDR1 reads SEHNR; CDR2 reads FQNEAQ (reference sequence). The CDR3 protein is CASSLAGTDTEAFF. CDR3 DNA sequence: TGTGCCAGCAGCTTAGCAGGGACAGACACTGAAGCTTTCTTT. The full variable domain, completed using reference TRBV7-9 and TRBJ1-1, is DTGVSQNPRHKITKRGQNVTFRCDPISEHNRLYWYRQTLGQGPEFLTYFQNEAQLEKSRLLSDRFSAERPKGSFSTLEIQRTEQGDSAMYLCASSLAGTDTEAFFGQGTRLTVV.

V and J are TRBV19 and TRBJ1-5; tentatively, D is TRBD1 (5 bases). Germline CDR1 reads LNHDA; CDR2 reads SQIVND (reference sequence). CDR3 size: 17 residues. V shed 6 bases and J shed 4 bases, with 22 bases lying between them. This chain's CDR3 is CASRVKRSGRANQPQHF. CDR3 coding DNA: TGTGCCAGTAGGGTGAAGAGGTCCGGCAGGGCAAATCAGCCCCAGCATTTT. The whole variable domain, remainder taken from reference TRBV19 and TRBJ1-5, is DGGITQSPKYLFRKEGQNVTLSCEQNLNHDAMYWYRQDPGQGLRLIYYSQIVNDFQKGDIAEGYSVSREKKESFPLTVTSAQKNPTAFYLCASRVKRSGRANQPQHFGDGTRLSIL.

The chain employs TRBV9 and TRBJ2-3, with 10 bases that match TRBD2. The CDR3 has 15 residues. In germline, CDR1 is SGDLS, CDR2 YYNGEE. The junction had 8 bases not matched to a gene; V was cut back by 3 bases and J by 7 bases. CDR3 DNA sequence: TGTGCCAGCAGCGCTCAAGCGGGAGGGGAAAATACGCAGTATTTT. Translating it yields CASSAQAGGENTQYF.

The rearrangement links TRBV5-1 to TRBJ2-3, with TRBD2 identical over 8 bases. CDR1 and CDR2 from the germline V gene are SGHRS and YFSETQ. J was trimmed by 4 bases and V by 0 bases; bases with no gene match: 10. This CDR3 region has 17 residues. The CDR3 DNA follows: TGCGCCAGCAGCTTGGGAGGTCGGGGGGGTAGGGCAGATACGCAGTATTTT. This sequence encodes CASSLGGRGGRADTQYF.

This chain connects TRBV4-1 to TRBJ1-2, with D possibly matching TRBD1 (5 bases). This CDR3 spans 15 amino acids. Germline CDR1 and CDR2: MGHRA and YSYEKL. Between the trimmed V and J ends, which lost 0 bases and 0 bases, there was a span of 8 bases. The CDR3 loop is CASSQDSTANYGYTF. CDR3 DNA: TGCGCCAGCAGCCAAGACTCGACAGCTAACTATGGCTACACCTTC.

The rearrangement links TRBV7-2 to TRBJ2-5; 7 bases are shared with TRBD2. Trimming removed 1 base from V and 5 bases from J; junction bases left unmatched: 10. In germline, CDR1 is SGHTA, CDR2 FQGNSA. The CDR3 has 16 residues. In nucleotides, the CDR3 is TGTGCCAGCAGCTTAGGCCAACTAGCGCAAGGGGAGACCCAGTACTTC. Translation: CASSLGQLAQGETQYF.

Ten or more counts support this clonotype. J is TRBJ2-1 and V is TRBV7-2, with unresolved D. Germline CDR1 is SGHTA and CDR2 is FQGNSA. V lost 5 bases, J lost 11 bases, and 34 bases lay in between. The CDR3 runs 19 residues. The CDR3 sequence is CASSPAASAVETLMRKQFF. CDR3 sequence (DNA): TGTGCCAGCAGCCCGGCGGCTTCTGCCGTGGAAACATTAATGAGGAAGCAGTTCTTC.

The V and J genes are TRBV29-1 and TRBJ2-3, with D possibly matching TRBD2 (6 bases). V shed 7 bases and J shed 6 bases, with 11 bases lying between them. The CDR3 runs 11 residues. CDR1 and CDR2 from the germline V gene are SQVTM and ANQGSEA. CDR3 sequence (DNA): TGCAGCGGGGGGGAAGTCGATACGCAGTATTTT. It specifies CSGGEVDTQYF.

This clonotype was recorded a few times. This chain connects TRBV28 to TRBJ2-4; 11 bases are shared with TRBD2. The CDR3 is 15 residues long. The germline gives CDR1 MDHEN, CDR2 SYDVKM. V lost 3 bases, J lost 6 bases, and 4 bases stayed unmatched. The CDR3 region has the DNA TGTGCCAGCAGTTTGACTAGCGGGATGGGAAACATTCAGTACTTC. Its protein is CASSLTSGMGNIQYF.

This clonotype has more than one count but fewer than ten. The chain combines TRBV28 with TRBJ1-5, with D possibly matching TRBD1 (5 bases). CDR1 is MDHEN, CDR2 SYDVKM, per germline. V lost 6 bases to trimming and J lost 6 bases, with 12 bases between them. CDR3 length: 13 amino acids. The CDR3 sequence: CASSTGRSQPQHF. The CDR3 DNA sequence: TGTGCCAGCAGCACAGGTCGAAGTCAGCCCCAGCATTTT.

This clonotype was seen at least ten times. This chain links TRBV28 with TRBJ2-3; D possibly corresponds to TRBD2 (5 bases). The CDR3 length is 15 residues. The germline CDR1 and CDR2 sequences are MDHEN and SYDVKM. Trimming cost V 5 bases and J 2 bases, with 14 bases left between them. CDR3 sequence (DNA): TGTGCCAGCAGTCAACAGACTAAGTCCACAGATACGCAGTATTTT. Its translation is CASSQQTKSTDTQYF.

The V and J genes are TRBV5-5 and TRBJ2-1; 9 bases line up with TRBD1. Per the germline V gene, CDR1 is SGHKS and CDR2 is YYEKEE (reference sequence). CDR3 length: 15 residues. V gave up 2 bases and J gave up 8 bases; unmatched junction bases: 8. In nucleotides, the CDR3 is TGTGCCAGCAGCTTACAGGGGGCAAGGTGGGATGAGCAGTTCTTC. It codes for CASSLQGARWDEQFF. Full variable domain (remainder filled in from reference TRBV5-5 and TRBJ2-1): DAGVTQSPTHLIKTRGQQVTLRCSPISGHKSVSWYQQVLGQGPQFIFQYYEKEERGRGNFPDRFSARQFPNYSSELNVNALLLGDSALYLCASSLQGARWDEQFFGPGTRLTVL.

The chain employs TRBV20-1 and TRBJ2-7, with a possible D match to TRBD1 (5 bases). This CDR3 region has 15 residues. Trimming left V 1 base short and J 2 bases short, with 15 bases between. Germline CDR1 and CDR2: DFQATT and SNEGSKA (reference sequence). CDR3 region: CSARGLVQDPYEQYF. CDR3 in DNA: TGCAGTGCTAGAGGCCTCGTACAGGACCCCTACGAGCAGTACTTC.

This clonotype has a handful of counts. The V and J genes are TRBV11-2 and TRBJ1-1; D gene unclear. The CDR3 contains 16 residues. V gave up 2 bases and J gave up 0 bases, with 13 bases separating them. Germline loops: CDR1 SGHAT, CDR2 FQNNGV. In DNA, the CDR3 is TGTGCCAGCAGCTTAAGGTCCGGCCAGATGAACACTGAAGCTTTCTTT. The encoded protein is CASSLRSGQMNTEAFF.

The sample holds many counts of this clonotype. The chain is built from TRBV7-3 and TRBJ2-3; 10 positions agree with TRBD1. Germline loops: CDR1 SGHTA, CDR2 FQGTGA. V lost 5 bases to trimming and J lost 1 base; unmatched junction nucleotides: 3. This CDR3 has 15 residues. CDR3 in DNA: TGTGCCAGCAGCCCAGGGACAGGGGGCACAGATACGCAGTATTTT. Protein: CASSPGTGGTDTQYF.

This clonotype was detected many times. The chain employs TRBV18 and TRBJ1-1; D uncertain. Looked up from germline, CDR1 is KGHSH and CDR2 is LQKENI. V lost 2 bases, J lost 7 bases, and 17 bases lay in between. This CDR3 is 15 amino acids long. The CDR3 here is CASSPSRGQKGEAFF. The CDR3 DNA is TGTGCCAGCTCACCATCCAGAGGGCAGAAGGGTGAAGCTTTCTTT.

The chain joins TRBV11-2 to TRBJ2-1; the match to TRBD2 covers 9 bases. CDR1 is SGHAT and CDR2 is FQNNGV in the germline V gene. V dropped 4 bases and J dropped 0; count of bases not matched to a gene: 7. The CDR3 covers 17 residues. The CDR3 nucleotides are TGTGCCAGCAGCTCCGACCCTAGCGGGAACTCCTACAATGAGCAGTTCTTC. Translated: CASSSDPSGNSYNEQFF. Looking up the rest from reference TRBV11-2 and TRBJ2-1 gives the full variable domain: EAGVAQSPRYKIIEKRQSVAFWCNPISGHATLYWYQQILGQGPKLLIQFQNNGVVDDSQLPKDRFSAERLKGVDSTLKIQPAKLEDSAVYLCASSSDPSGNSYNEQFFGPGTRLTVL.